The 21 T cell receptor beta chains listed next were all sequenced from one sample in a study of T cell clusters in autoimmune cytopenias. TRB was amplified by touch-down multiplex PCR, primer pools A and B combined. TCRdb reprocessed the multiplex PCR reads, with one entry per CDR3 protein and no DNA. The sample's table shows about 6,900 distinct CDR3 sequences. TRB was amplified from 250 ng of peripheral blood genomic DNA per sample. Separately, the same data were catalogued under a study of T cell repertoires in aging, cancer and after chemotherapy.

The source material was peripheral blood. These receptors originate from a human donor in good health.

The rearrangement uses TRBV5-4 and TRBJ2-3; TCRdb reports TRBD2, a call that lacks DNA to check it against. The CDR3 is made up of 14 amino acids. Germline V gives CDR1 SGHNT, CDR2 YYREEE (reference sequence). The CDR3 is CASTSGTNTDTQYF.

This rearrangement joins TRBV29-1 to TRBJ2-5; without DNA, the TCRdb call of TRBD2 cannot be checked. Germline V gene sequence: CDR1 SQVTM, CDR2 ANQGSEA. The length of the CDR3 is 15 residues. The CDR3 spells CSVEENSGGQETQYF.

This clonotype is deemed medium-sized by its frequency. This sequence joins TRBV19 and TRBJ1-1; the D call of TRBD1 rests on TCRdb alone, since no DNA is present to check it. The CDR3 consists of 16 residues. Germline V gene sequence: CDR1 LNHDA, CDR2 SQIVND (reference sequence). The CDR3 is CASSITAGGAVTEAFF.

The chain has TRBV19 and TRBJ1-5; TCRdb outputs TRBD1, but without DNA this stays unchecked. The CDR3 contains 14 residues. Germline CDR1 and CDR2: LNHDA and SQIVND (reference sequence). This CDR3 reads CASSRTVPNQPQHF.

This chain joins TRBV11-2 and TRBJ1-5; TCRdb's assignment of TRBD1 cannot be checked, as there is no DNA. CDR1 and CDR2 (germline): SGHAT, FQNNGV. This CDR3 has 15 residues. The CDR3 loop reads CASSREGQGHQPQHF.

CDR3 loop: CASSKFVVQGWGDTQYF. This chain joins TRBV12-3 or TRBV12-4 and TRBJ2-3; TCRdb names TRBD1, which stays unverified in the absence of DNA. The CDR3 extends over 17 amino acids.

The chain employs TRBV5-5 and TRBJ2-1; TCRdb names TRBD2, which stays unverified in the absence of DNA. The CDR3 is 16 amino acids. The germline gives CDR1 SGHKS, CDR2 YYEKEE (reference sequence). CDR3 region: CASTWTSPSSYNEQFF.

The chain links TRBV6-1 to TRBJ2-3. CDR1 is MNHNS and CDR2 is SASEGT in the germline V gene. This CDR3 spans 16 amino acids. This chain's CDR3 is CASSKLPRNPTDTQYF.

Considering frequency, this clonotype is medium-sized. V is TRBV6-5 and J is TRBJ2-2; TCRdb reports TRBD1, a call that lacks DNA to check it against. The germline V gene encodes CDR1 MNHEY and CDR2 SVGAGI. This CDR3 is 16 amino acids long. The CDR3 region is CASSYSRRGNTGELFF.

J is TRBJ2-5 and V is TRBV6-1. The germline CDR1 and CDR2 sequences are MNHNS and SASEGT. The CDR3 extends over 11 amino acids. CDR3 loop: CASSESSWQYF.

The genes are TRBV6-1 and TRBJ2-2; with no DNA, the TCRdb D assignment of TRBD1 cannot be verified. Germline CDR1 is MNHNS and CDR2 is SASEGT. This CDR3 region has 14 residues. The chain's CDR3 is CASEGQTNTGELFF.

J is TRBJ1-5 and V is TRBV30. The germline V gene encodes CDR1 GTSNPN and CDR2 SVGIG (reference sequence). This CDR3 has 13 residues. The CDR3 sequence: CAWSVRYNQPQHF.

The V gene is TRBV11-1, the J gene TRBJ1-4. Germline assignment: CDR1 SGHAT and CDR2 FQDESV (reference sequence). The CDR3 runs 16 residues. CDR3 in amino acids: CASSTSLGVYNEKLFF.

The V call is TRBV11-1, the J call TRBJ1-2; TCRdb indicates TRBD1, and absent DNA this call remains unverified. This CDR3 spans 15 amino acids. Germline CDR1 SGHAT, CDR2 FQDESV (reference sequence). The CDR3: CASSRRDRVDYGYTF.

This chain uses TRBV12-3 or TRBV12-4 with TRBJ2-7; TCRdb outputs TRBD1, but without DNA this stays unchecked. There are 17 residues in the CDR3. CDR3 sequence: CASSWGFPGQGSYEQYF.

CDR3 loop: CASSTAGAGGSTDTQYF. This chain uses TRBV6-1 with TRBJ2-3; TCRdb lists TRBD1, though no DNA is available to test this call. CDR1 is MNHNS, CDR2 SASEGT, per germline. This CDR3 is built from 17 residues.

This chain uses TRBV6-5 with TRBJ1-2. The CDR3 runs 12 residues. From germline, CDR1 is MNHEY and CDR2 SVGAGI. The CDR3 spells CASKTPYYGYTF.

This CDR3 is CASSVDETSGYNEQFF. The chain combines TRBV6-4 with TRBJ2-1; there is no DNA to check the TCRdb D call of TRBD2. CDR3 length: 16 residues. Germline V gene sequence: CDR1 MRHNA, CDR2 SNTAGT.

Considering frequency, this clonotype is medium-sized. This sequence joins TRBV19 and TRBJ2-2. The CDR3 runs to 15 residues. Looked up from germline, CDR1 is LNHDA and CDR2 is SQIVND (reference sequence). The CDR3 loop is CASSKVNGLTGELFF.

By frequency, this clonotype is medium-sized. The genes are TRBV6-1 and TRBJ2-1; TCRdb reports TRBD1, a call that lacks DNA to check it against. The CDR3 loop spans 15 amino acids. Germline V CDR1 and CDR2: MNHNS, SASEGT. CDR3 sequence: CASSLRGQVYNEQFF.

The CDR3 sequence: CASRMGAGELFF. V and J are TRBV7-9 and TRBJ2-2; TCRdb returns TRBD1, unconfirmable since there is no DNA. The CDR3 is made up of 12 amino acids. Germline lookup yields CDR1 SEHNR and CDR2 FQNEAQ (reference sequence).